This TCR beta chain was captured by sequencing in a study of T cells in Graves' hyperthyroidism and ophthalmopathy. Whole-study results and caveats: Onset of ophthalmopathy came a median 6.5 months after the model predicted it. Most clonotypes that expanded in the thyroid above 0.001 also showed up in blood.

The table lists this clonotype with a few counts. Its antigen is currently unknown. J lost 5 bases, V lost 0 bases, and 6 bases had no gene match. The CDR3 runs to 14 residues. Germline V gives CDR1 DFQATT, CDR2 SNEGSKA (reference sequence). There were TCR beta CDR3 regions amplified from RNA transcripts. In the first-round RT-PCR of the TCR CDR3, the HTBI primer set was used. MiXCR, run by TCRdb on the multiplex PCR reads, gives a single entry per CDR3 protein. This sample has more than 500,000 distinct CDR3 sequences, with about 16% found just once. The chain has TRBV20-1 and TRBJ2-5; 7 bases agree with TRBD1. This TCR derives from a woman aged 25 to 39 with Graves' ophthalmopathy. Sequenced material: blood. CDR3 amino acids: CSARDEGARETQYF. DNA of the CDR3: TGCAGTGCTAGAGATGAGGGGGCGCGGGAGACCCAGTACTTC.